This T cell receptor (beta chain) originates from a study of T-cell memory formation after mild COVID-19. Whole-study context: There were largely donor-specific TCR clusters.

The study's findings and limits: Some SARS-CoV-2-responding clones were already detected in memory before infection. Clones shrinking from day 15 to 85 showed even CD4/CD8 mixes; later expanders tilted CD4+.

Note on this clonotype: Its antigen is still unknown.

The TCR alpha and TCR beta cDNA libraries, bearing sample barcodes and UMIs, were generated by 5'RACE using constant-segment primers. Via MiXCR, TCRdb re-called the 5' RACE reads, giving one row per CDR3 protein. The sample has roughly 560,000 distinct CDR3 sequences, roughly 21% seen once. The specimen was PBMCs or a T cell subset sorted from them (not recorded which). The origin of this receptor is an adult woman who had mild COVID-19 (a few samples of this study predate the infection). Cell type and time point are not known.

The CDR3 loop reads CASSLRSRDEQFF. The CDR3 DNA follows: TGTGCCAGCAGCTTAAGATCACGGGATGAGCAGTTCTTC. This chain connects TRBV7-3 to TRBJ2-1; D not certain. This CDR3 is 13 amino acids long. Per the germline V gene, CDR1 is SGHTA and CDR2 is FQGTGA. The V and J ends lost 1 base and 8 bases respectively, with 9 bases between them.